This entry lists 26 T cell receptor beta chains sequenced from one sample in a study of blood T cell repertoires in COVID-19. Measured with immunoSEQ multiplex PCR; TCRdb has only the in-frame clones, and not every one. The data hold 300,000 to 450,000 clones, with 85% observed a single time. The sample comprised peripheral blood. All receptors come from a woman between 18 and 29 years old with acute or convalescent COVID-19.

The CDR3 DNA is TGTGCCAGCAGTGAAGCCCACAGTATTCGGGAGCTGTTTTTT. Amino acid sequence: CASSEAHSIRELFF. The rearrangement links TRBV2 to TRBJ2-2; D is ambiguous. V was pared by 0 bases and J by 9 bases, with 11 bases between. This CDR3 contains 14 residues. From germline, CDR1 is SNHLY and CDR2 FYNNEI.

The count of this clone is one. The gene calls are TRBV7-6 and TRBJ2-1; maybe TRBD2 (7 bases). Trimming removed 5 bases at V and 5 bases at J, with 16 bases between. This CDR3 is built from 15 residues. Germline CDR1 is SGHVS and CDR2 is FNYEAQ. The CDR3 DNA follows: TGTGCCAGCAGCCTTTCTGGGGGGGCTAACAATGAGCAGTTCTTC. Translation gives CASSLSGGANNEQFF. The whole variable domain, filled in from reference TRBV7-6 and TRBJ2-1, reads GAGVSQSPRYKVTKRGQDVALRCDPISGHVSLYWYRQALGQGPEFLTYFNYEAQQDKSGLPNDRFSAERPEGSISTLTIQRTEQRDSAMYRCASSLSGGANNEQFFGPGTRLTVL.

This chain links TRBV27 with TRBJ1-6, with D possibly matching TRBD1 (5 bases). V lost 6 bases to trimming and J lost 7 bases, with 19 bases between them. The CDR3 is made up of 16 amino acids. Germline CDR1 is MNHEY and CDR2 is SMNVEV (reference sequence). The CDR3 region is CASRLDLGGANSPLHF. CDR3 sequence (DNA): TGTGCCAGCAGACTTGACCTCGGGGGTGCCAATTCACCCCTCCACTTT.

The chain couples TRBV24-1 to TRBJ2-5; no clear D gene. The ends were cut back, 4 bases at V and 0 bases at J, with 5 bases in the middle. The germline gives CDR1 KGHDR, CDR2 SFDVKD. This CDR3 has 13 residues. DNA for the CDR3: TGTGCCACCAGTGACGTGTACCAAGAGACCCAGTACTTC. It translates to CATSDVYQETQYF.

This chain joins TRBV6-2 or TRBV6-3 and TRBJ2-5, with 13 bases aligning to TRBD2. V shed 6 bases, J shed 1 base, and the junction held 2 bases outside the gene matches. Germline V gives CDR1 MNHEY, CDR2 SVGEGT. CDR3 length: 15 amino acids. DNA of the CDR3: TGTGCCAGCAGCGGACTAGCGGGGGTCCAAGAGACCCAGTACTTC. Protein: CASSGLAGVQETQYF.

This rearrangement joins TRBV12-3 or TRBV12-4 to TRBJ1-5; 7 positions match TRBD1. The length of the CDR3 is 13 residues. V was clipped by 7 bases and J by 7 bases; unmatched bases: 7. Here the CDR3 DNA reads TGTGCCAGCACCCTAGACAGGGCACAGCCCCAGCATTTT. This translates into CASTLDRAQPQHF.

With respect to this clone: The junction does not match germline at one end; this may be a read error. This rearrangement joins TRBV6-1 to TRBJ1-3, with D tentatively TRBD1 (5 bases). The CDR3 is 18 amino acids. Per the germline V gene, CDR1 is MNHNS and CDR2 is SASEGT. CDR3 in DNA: TGTGCCAGCAGCGAAGGCCCCCCCGGATTTGGGGGGGGAAACACCATATATTTT. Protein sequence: CASSEGPPGFGGGNTIYF.

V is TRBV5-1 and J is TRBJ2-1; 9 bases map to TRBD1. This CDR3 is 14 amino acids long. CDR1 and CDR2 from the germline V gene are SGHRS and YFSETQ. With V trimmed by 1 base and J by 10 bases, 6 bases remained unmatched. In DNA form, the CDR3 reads TGCGCCAGCAGCTTGTGGGACAGGGTCTGCGAGCAGTTCTTC. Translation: CASSLWDRVCEQFF.

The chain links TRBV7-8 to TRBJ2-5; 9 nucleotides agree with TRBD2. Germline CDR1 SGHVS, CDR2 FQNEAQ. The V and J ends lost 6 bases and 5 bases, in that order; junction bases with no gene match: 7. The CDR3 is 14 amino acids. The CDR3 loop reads CASSLREGEETQYF. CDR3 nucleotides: TGTGCCAGCAGTTTGCGGGAGGGCGAGGAGACCCAGTACTTC.

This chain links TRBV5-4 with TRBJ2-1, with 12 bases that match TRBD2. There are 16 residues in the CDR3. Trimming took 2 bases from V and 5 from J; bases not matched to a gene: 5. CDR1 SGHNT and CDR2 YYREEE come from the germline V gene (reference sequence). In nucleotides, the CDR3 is TGTGCCAGCAGCTTAACTAGCGGGAGGACCCACAATGAGCAGTTCTTC. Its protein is CASSLTSGRTHNEQFF.

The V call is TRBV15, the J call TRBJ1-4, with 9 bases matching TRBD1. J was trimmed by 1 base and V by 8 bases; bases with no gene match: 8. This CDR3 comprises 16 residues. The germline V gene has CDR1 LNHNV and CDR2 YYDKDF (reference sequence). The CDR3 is CATEDRGGETNEKLFF. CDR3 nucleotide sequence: TGTGCCACCGAGGACAGGGGAGGCGAAACTAATGAAAAACTGTTTTTT.

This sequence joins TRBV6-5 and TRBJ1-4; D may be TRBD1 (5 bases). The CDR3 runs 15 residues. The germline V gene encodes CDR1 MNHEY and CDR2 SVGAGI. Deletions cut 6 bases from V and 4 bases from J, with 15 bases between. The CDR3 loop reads CASSGGGVLNEKLFF. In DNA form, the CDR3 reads TGTGCCAGCAGCGGGGGTGGGGTCCTTAATGAAAAACTGTTTTTT.

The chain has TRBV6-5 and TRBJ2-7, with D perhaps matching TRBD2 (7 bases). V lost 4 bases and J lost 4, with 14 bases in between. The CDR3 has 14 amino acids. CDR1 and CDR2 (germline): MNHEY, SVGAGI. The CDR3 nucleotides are TGTGCCAGCAGTTTGTGGGAGGGGGAGTACGAGCAGTACTTC. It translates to CASSLWEGEYEQYF.

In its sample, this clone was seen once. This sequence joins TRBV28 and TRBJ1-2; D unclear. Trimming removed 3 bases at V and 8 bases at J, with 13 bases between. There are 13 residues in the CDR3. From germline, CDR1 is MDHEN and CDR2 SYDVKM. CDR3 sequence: CASSFPGLGGYTF. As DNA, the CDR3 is TGTGCCAGCAGTTTCCCTGGGCTGGGCGGCTACACCTTC.

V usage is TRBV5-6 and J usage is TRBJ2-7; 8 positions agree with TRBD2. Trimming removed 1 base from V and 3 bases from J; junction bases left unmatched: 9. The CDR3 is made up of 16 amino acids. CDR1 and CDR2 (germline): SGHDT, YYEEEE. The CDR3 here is CASSLRSGGAYYEQYF. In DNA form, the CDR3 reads TGTGCCAGCAGCTTGAGGAGCGGGGGAGCTTACTACGAGCAGTACTTC.

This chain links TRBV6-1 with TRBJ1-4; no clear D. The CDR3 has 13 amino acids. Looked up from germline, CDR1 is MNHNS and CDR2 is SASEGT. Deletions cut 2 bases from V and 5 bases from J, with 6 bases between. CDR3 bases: TGTGCCAGCAGTGAAACGAGAAATGAAAAACTGTTTTTT. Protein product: CASSETRNEKLFF.

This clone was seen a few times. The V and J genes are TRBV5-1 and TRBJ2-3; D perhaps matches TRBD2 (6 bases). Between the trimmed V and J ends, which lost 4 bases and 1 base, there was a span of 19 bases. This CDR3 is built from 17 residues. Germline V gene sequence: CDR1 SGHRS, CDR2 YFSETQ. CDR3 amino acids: CASSLSRTGDRTDTQYF. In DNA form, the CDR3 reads TGCGCCAGCAGCCTGAGCCGAACGGGGGATCGCACAGATACGCAGTATTTT.

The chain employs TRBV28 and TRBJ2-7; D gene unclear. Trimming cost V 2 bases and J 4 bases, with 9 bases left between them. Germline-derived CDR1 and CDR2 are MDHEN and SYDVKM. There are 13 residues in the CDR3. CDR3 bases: TGTGCCAGCAGTTTAGAACACGCTTACGAGCAGTACTTC. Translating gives CASSLEHAYEQYF.

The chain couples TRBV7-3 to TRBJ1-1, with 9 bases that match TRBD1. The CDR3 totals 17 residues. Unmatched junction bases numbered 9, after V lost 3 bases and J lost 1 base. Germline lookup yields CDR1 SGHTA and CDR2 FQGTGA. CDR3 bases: TGTGCCAGCAGCTTTCTCGGTCCGGGACAGGGGAACACTGAAGCTTTCTTT. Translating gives CASSFLGPGQGNTEAFF.

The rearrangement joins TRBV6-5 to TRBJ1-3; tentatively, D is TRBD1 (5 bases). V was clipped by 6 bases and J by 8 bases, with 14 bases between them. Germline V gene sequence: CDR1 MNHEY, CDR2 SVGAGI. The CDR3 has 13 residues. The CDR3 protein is CASRTSDSHTIYF. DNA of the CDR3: TGTGCCAGCAGAACCTCCGACAGCCACACCATATATTTT.

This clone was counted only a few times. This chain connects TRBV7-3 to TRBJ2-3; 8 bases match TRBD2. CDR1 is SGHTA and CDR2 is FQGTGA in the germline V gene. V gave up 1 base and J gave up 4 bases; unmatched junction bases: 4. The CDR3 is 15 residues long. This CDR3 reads CASSLKAGGADTQYF. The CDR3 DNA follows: TGTGCCAGCAGCTTAAAGGCGGGAGGCGCAGATACGCAGTATTTT.

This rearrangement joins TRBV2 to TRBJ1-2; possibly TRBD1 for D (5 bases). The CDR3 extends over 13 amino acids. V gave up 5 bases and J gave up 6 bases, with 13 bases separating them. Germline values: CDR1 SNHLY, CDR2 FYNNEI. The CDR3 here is CASSPDTYNGYTF. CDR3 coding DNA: TGTGCCAGCAGTCCGGACACGTATAATGGCTACACCTTC. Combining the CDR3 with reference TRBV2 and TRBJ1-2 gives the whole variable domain EPEVTQTPSHQVTQMGQEVILRCVPISNHLYFYWYRQILGQKVEFLVSFYNNEISEKSEIFDDQFSVERPDGSNFTLKIRSTKLEDSAMYFCASSPDTYNGYTFGSGTRLTVV.

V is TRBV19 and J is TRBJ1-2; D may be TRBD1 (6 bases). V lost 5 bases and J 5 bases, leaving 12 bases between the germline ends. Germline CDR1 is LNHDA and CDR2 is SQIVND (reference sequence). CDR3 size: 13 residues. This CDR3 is CASSSRDTYGYTF. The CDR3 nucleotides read TGTGCCAGTAGTTCCCGGGACACTTATGGCTACACCTTC.

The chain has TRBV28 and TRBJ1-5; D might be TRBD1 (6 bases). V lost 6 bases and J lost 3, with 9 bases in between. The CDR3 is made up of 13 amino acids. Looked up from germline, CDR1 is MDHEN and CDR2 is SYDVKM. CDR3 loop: CASRTGLNQPQHF. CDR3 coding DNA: TGTGCCAGCAGGACAGGACTCAATCAGCCCCAGCATTTT.

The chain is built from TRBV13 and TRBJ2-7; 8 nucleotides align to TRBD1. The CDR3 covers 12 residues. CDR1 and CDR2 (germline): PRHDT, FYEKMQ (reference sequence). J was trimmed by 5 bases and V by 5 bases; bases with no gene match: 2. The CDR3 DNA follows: TGTGCCAGCAGCCAACAGGGGGACGAGCAGTACTTC. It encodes CASSQQGDEQYF.

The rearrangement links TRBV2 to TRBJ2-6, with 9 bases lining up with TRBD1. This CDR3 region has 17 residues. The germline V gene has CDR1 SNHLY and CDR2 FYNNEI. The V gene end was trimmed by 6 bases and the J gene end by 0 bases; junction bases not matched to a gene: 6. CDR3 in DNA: TGTGCCAGCAGCCTACAGGGGGCGAGCTCTGGGGCCAACGTCCTGACTTTC. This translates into CASSLQGASSGANVLTF.